The rows below give T cell receptor beta chains drawn from one sample of a study of shared clonotypes between healthy human individuals. Measured with immunoSEQ multiplex PCR; TCRdb has only the in-frame clones, and not every one. In the table there are approximately 1.9 million clones, roughly 95% of which are singletons. Input material: naive CD8+ T cells from PBMCs. The origin of the receptors is a man between 18 and 35 years old in good health. Some clones in this sample may be carry-over from other donors' samples. CDR3s include the opening cysteine and the closing phenylalanine or tryptophan. The order of the fields is V gene, D gene, J gene, clone size, CDR3 DNA, CDR3 protein. A D gene is named only where the DNA matches it firmly. Clone size, where shown, is once, few, many, or a class for clones that have expanded.

TRBV10-3	-	TRBJ2-7	-	TGTGCCATCAGTGGGACTTTATCCTACGAGCAGTACTTC	CAISGTLSYEQYF
TRBV27	-	TRBJ1-4	-	TGTGCCAGCAGTTTGTACCAGGGGTTGAATGAAAAACTGTTTTTT	CASSLYQGLNEKLFF
TRBV4-2	-	TRBJ2-3	once	TGTGCCAGCAGCCAAGGGGATGACCTTAGCACAGATACGCAGTATTTT	CASSQGDDLSTDTQYF
TRBV27	TRBD1	TRBJ2-7	-	TGTGCCAGCAGTTCCGGGACAGGCACGAACGAGCAGTACTTC	CASSSGTGTNEQYF
TRBV9	TRBD1	TRBJ2-3	-	TGTGCCAGCAGCAACACCGGGACAGGAGATCACTTCTCTAGCACAGATACGCAGTATTTT	CASSNTGTGDHFSSTDTQYF
TRBV4-3	TRBD2	TRBJ2-1	-	TGCGCCAGCAGGGCACTAGCGGGAGGGCGATGGACGGAGTTCTTC	CASRALAGGRWTEFF
TRBV5-6	TRBD2	TRBJ2-1	-	TGTGCCAGCAGCTTGGTACGGGAGGGATACAATGAGCAGTTCTTC	CASSLVREGYNEQFF
TRBV29-1	-	TRBJ2-2	-	TGCAGCGTTGTTTGGGAGTCCGGGGAGCTGTTTTTT	CSVVWESGELFF
TRBV25-1	-	TRBJ2-2	-	TGTGCCAGCAGTGACCAAGGTAGCGACGGGGGCACCGGGGAGCTGTTTTTT	CASSDQGSDGGTGELFF
TRBV15	TRBD1	TRBJ1-1	-	TGTGCCACCAGCAGAGCCAGGACAGGGGCGAACACTGAAGCTTTCTTT	CATSRARTGANTEAFF
TRBV20-1	-	TRBJ2-2	-	TGCAGTGCCCCCAGGTCCGGGGAGCTGTTTTTT	CSAPRSGELFF
TRBV6-1	-	TRBJ2-5	-	TGTGCCAGCAGTCCAAATCCGCGGGATCAAGAGACCCAGTACTTC	CASSPNPRDQETQYF
TRBV10-2	-	TRBJ2-1	once	TGCGCCAGCAGTGAGAACCCCCCGCAGCAGTTCTTC	CASSENPPQQFF
TRBV7-8	-	TRBJ2-7	-	TGTGCCAGCAGCCTCCTTAGGGGAGCGTCTGGGGAGCAGTACTTC	CASSLLRGASGEQYF
TRBV10-1	-	TRBJ1-3	-	TGCGCCAGCAGTCCCCCCGGGGGCGAACAGAGAGGCTCTGGAAACACCATATATTTT	CASSPPGGEQRGSGNTIYF
TRBV27	-	TRBJ1-1	-	TGTGCCAGCAGTTCACCTCGGACGGGTAACACTGAAGCTTTCTTT	CASSSPRTGNTEAFF
TRBV27	TRBD2	TRBJ2-1	-	TGTGCCAGCAGCCAGTCAGGACTAGCGGCCTCGCAGTTCTTC	CASSQSGLAASQFF
TRBV6-4	TRBD1	TRBJ2-7	-	TGTGCCGGACCACCGGGACAGGGCTCCTACGAGCAGTACTTC	CAGPPGQGSYEQYF
TRBV28	-	TRBJ1-1	-	TGTGCCAGCGGCTACTACGCGAACACTGAAGCTTTCTTT	CASGYYANTEAFF
TRBV5-5	-	TRBJ1-5	-	TGTGCCAGCAGCTTTTCGGGGGGTAATCAGCCCCAGCATTTT	CASSFSGGNQPQHF
TRBV13	-	TRBJ2-5	-	TGTGCCAGCAGCTCTCACAGGGAGACCCAGTACTTC	CASSSHRETQYF
TRBV6-4	TRBD2	TRBJ2-5	-	TGTGCCAGCAGTGAGGCTCGGGCGGGCAGCGGGATCCTAAAAGAGACCCAGTACTTC	CASSEARAGSGILKETQYF
TRBV15	-	TRBJ1-4	once	TGTGCCACCAGCAGAGATACCGCAGCGCCGGTTGAAAAACTGTTTTTT	CATSRDTAAPVEKLFF
TRBV13	TRBD2	TRBJ2-1	-	TGTGCCAGCAGCTTAGTTGGGGGGACTAGCGGGATGGATGAGCAGTTCTTC	CASSLVGGTSGMDEQFF